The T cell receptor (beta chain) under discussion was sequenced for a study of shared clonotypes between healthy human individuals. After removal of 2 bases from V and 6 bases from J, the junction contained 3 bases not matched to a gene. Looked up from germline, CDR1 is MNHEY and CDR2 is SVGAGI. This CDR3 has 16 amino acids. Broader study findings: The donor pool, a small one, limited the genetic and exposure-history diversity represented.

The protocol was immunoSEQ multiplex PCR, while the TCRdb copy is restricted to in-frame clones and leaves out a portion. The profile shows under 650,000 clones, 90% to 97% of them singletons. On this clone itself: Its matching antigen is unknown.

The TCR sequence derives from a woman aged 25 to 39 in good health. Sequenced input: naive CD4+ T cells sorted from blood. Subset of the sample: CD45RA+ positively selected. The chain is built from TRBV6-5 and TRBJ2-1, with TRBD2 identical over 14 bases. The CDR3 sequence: CASSYVGLAGVNEQFF. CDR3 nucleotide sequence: TGTGCCAGCAGTTACGTGGGACTAGCGGGAGTCAATGAGCAGTTCTTC.